This T cell receptor beta chain is from a study of blood T cell repertoires in COVID-19. Germline lookup yields CDR1 MNHEY and CDR2 SVGAGI. This CDR3 has 13 amino acids. J was trimmed by 3 bases and V by 6 bases; bases with no gene match: 1. Sequenced by immunoSEQ multiplex PCR; TCRdb stores in-frame clones only, minus some. The repertoire includes about 190,000 clones, about 82% of them detected once, and around 5% sits in the top ten. The chain uses TRBV6-5 and TRBJ2-4; TRBD2 agrees at 8 bases. This sequence originates from a man in his forties with acute COVID-19. Material for sequencing was PBMCs or T cells enriched from blood (not recorded which). The CDR3: CASSGTSKNIQYF. CDR3 DNA sequence: TGTGCCAGCAGCGGGACTAGCAAAAACATTCAGTACTTC.